Below, 6 T cell receptor beta chains from the same sample are listed, as sequenced in a study of blood T cells in healthy people across ages. Through a sample-barcoded 5' primer and a J-beta primer mix, a second PCR was run for roughly 6 to 11 cycles. TCRdb called the 5' RACE reads again in MiXCR, with one record for every CDR3 protein. This table holds about 400,000 distinct CDR3 sequences, approximately 51% found once. The specimen sequenced was blood. Receptors were obtained from a man in his sixties in good health.

CDR3 loop: CASRYGPGQGENEQFF. CDR3 nucleotides: TGCGCCAGCAGATACGGCCCGGGACAGGGCGAAAATGAGCAGTTCTTC. The chain has TRBV5-1 and TRBJ2-1; 9 bases map to TRBD1. Germline CDR1 and CDR2: SGHRS and YFSETQ. This CDR3 spans 16 amino acids. Trimming cost V 5 bases and J 7 bases; bases outside gene matches: 13.

This clonotype was found a few times. The chain joins TRBV10-3 to TRBJ2-7; D is unresolved. The V gene lost 3 bases and the J gene lost 0 bases, with 3 bases spanning the gap. The germline V gene has CDR1 ENHRY and CDR2 SYGVKD. The CDR3 sequence is 12 residues long. CDR3 protein: CAISDTSYEQYF. CDR3 sequence (DNA): TGTGCCATCAGTGATACCTCCTACGAGCAGTACTTC.

This sequence joins TRBV11-1 and TRBJ1-1; D might be TRBD1 (5 bases). This CDR3 contains 15 residues. The germline V gene encodes CDR1 SGHAT and CDR2 FQDESV (reference sequence). V lost 6 bases, J lost 1 base, and 15 bases lay in between. The chain's CDR3 is CASRREGPRNTEAFF. The DNA for the CDR3 is TGTGCCAGCAGAAGGGAGGGGCCCCGGAACACTGAAGCTTTCTTT.

Comment on this clonotype: A read error may explain this, as a much larger clone is one base away. The rearrangement joins TRBV20-1 to TRBJ2-3; TRBD1 aligns across 10 bases. Germline CDR1 and CDR2: DFQATT and SNEGSKA (reference sequence). CDR3 size: 15 residues. The DNA for the CDR3 is TGCAGTACTAGAAGGGACAGGGGCACCACAGATACGCAGTATTTT. Its protein is CSTRRDRGTTDTQYF.

J is TRBJ2-3 and V is TRBV14; no definite D call. Germline V gene sequence: CDR1 SGHDN, CDR2 FVKESK. Deletions cut 3 bases from V and 4 bases from J, with 11 bases between. This CDR3 is 14 amino acids long. The CDR3 loop reads CASSQNIQADTQYF. The CDR3 coding sequence is TGTGCCAGCAGCCAGAATATTCAGGCAGATACGCAGTATTTT.

This clonotype has more than one count but fewer than ten. The chain uses TRBV27 and TRBJ2-3; a possible D gene is TRBD2 (6 bases). The CDR3 has 14 residues. V was clipped by 11 bases and J by 0 bases, with 15 bases between them. Looked up from germline, CDR1 is MNHEY and CDR2 is SMNVEV (reference sequence). For the CDR3, the DNA is TGTGCCGGACAAGCGGGTACCAGCACAGATACGCAGTATTTT. It codes for CAGQAGTSTDTQYF.